This T cell receptor beta chain is from a study of T-cell reconstitution after alpha-beta-depleted transplantation in children. Preparation of the TCRbeta library was carried out with unique molecular identifiers. TCRdb itself ran the PCR reads through MiXCR, one entry per CDR3 protein. Of some 490,000 distinct CDR3 sequences detected, about 12% appear once; the ten largest clones hold around 5.6%. CDR3 size: 13 residues. The V segment lost 7 bases and the J segment 6 bases; nucleotides outside the gene matches: 10. Germline V lookup: CDR1 SQVTM, CDR2 ANQGSEA. As for this clonotype: Lacking the conserved final phenylalanine or tryptophan, this CDR3 likely reflects a read error.

This sample comprised PBMCs from the stem cell graft donor, obtained from the stem cell graft. The TCR comes from a human donor who donated a stem cell graft to a child with combined immunodeficiency. The chain is built from TRBV29-1 and TRBJ1-1; 8 bases fit TRBD1. CDR3 in amino acids: CSANGQGRAEAFC. In nucleotides, the CDR3 is TGCAGCGCCAACGGACAGGGAAGGGCTGAAGCTTTCTGT.